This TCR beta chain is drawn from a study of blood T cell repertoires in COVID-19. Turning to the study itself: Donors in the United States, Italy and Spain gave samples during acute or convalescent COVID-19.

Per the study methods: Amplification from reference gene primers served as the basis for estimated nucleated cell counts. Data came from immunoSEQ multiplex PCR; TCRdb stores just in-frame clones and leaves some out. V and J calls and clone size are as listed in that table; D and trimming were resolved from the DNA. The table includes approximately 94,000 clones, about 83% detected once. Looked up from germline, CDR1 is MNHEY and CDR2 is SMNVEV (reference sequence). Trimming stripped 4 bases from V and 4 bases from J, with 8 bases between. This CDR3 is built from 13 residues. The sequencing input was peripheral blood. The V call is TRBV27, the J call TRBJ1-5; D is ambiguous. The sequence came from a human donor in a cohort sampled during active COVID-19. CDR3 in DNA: TGTGCCAGCAGTTCCTCAGTGAATCAGCCCCAGCATTTT. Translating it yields CASSSSVNQPQHF.